This entry features one TCR beta chain sequence. The entry originates in a study of blood T cell repertoires in COVID-19. Clones were read by immunoSEQ multiplex PCR, and TCRdb kept only the in-frame ones, dropping some. The table has about 320,000 clones, approximately 84% seen once. Germline loops: CDR1 MDHEN, CDR2 SYDVKM. The CDR3 length is 17 residues. V lost 4 bases and J lost 2; bases outside the gene matches: 7. This receptor was identified in a woman aged 18-30 years who had recovered from COVID-19. This chain joins TRBV28 and TRBJ2-6, with TRBD1 matching over 8 bases. The sample was PBMCs or T cells enriched from blood (not recorded which). The CDR3: CASSSFYRGAGANVLTF. Written as DNA, the CDR3 is TGTGCCAGCAGTTCATTCTACAGGGGGGCTGGGGCCAACGTCCTGACTTTC. Looking up the rest from reference TRBV28 and TRBJ2-6 gives the full variable domain: DVKVTQSSRYLVKRTGEKVFLECVQDMDHENMFWYRQDPGLGLRLIYFSYDVKMKEKGDIPEGYSVSREKKERFSLILESASTNQTSMYLCASSSFYRGAGANVLTFGAGSRLTVL.